One sample yielded the 6 T cell receptor beta chains listed below, sequenced in a study of blood T cell repertoires in COVID-19 (dated by TCRdb to 2019 to 2021). Library prep was done by the immunoSEQ multiplex PCR assay. Sourced from immuneACCESS, this table was stored by TCRdb with only in-frame sequences that have V and J called. A share of the clones is absent; for the studies checked, an unresolved V gene accounts for under half, and the remainder has no known explanation. Recorded for this sample are 150,000 to 200,000 clones; nearly 80% of them occurred a single time. The biggest ten clones account for approximately 15% of the sample. The sample consisted of peripheral blood. The receptors derive from a woman older than 75 with acute or convalescent COVID-19.

The chain couples TRBV5-5 to TRBJ1-1; D is uncertain. The CDR3 totals 14 residues. V dropped 0 bases and J dropped 3 bases, with 9 bases sitting between them. Germline lookup yields CDR1 SGHKS and CDR2 YYEKEE (reference sequence). CDR3 residues: CASSLAGGDTEAFF. CDR3 coding DNA: TGTGCCAGCAGCTTGGCAGGAGGTGACACTGAAGCTTTCTTT.

The V and J genes are TRBV5-1 and TRBJ2-7; TRBD1 might be the D (5 bases). Per the germline V gene, CDR1 is SGHRS and CDR2 is YFSETQ. V was pared by 0 bases and J by 0 bases, with 10 bases between. The length of the CDR3 is 15 residues. In DNA form, the CDR3 reads TGCGCCAGCAGCTTGGAACCAGGGTACTCCTACGAGCAGTACTTC. Protein product: CASSLEPGYSYEQYF.

The CDR3 nucleotides read TGTGCCTGGAGTGACGGGAGGGGGAACGAGCAGTACTTC. Translation: CAWSDGRGNEQYF. The chain joins TRBV30 to TRBJ2-7; 8 bases align to TRBD2. Germline assignment: CDR1 GTSNPN and CDR2 SVGIG (reference sequence). J was trimmed by 5 bases and V by 1 base; bases with no gene match: 4. The CDR3 sequence is 13 residues long.

The chain has TRBV25-1 and TRBJ2-7, with a weak D call TRBD2 (5 bases). V lost 6 bases, J lost 0 bases, and 18 bases lay in between. CDR1 and CDR2 (germline): MGHDK, SYGVNS. The CDR3 is 16 residues long. For the CDR3, the DNA is TGTGCCAGCAGGGAGCGGCATGAACCGTACTCCTACGAGCAGTACTTC. This codes for CASRERHEPYSYEQYF.

The chain joins TRBV11-2 to TRBJ2-7; D is possibly TRBD1 (6 bases). Germline CDR1 and CDR2: SGHAT and FQNNGV. There are 13 residues in the CDR3. V dropped 5 bases and J dropped 3 bases, with 11 bases sitting between them. The CDR3 region is CASSPRQVYEQYF. The CDR3 DNA sequence: TGTGCCAGCAGCCCCCGACAGGTCTACGAGCAGTACTTC.

This clone has only a few counts. V usage is TRBV12-3 or TRBV12-4 and J usage is TRBJ1-2; D call uncertain. V was shortened by 6 bases and J by 10 bases, with 12 bases between the two germline ends. The CDR3 is made up of 11 amino acids. CDR3 region: CASSLGPFYTF. In DNA, the CDR3 is TGTGCCAGCAGCCTCGGTCCCTTCTACACCTTC.